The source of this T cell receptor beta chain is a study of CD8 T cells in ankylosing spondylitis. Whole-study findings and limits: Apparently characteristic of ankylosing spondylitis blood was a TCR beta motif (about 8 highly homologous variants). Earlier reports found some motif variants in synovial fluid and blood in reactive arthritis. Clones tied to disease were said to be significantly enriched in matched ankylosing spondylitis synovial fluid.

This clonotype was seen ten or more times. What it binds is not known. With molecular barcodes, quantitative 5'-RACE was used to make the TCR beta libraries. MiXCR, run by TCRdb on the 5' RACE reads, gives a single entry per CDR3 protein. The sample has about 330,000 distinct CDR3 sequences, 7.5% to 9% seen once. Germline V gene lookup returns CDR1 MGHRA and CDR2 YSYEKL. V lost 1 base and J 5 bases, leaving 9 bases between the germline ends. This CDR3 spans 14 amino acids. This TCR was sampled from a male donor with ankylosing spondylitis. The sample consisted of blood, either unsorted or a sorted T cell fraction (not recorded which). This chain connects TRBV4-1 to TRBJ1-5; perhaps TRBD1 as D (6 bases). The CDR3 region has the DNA TGCGCCAGCAGCCAAGTGGACAGCTATCAGCCCCAGCATTTT. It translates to CASSQVDSYQPQHF.